The clone carrying this T cell receptor beta chain has a single count. The data were taken from a study of blood T cell repertoires in COVID-19. Study details: The United States, Italy and Spain supplied acute and convalescent COVID-19 samples. T cells, B-cell-depleted T cells, or PBMCs provided the cDNA or gDNA that served as material.

How the authors handled the data: Reference gene primers were amplified, and this amplification served to estimate nucleated cell counts. Clones were sequenced by immunoSEQ multiplex PCR, and TCRdb holds only the in-frame ones, with some missing. V and J calls and clone size are as listed in that table; D and trimming were resolved from the DNA. The sample contains about 160,000 clones, around 81% of which appear only once. Deletions cut 7 bases from V and 0 bases from J, with 10 bases between. Germline CDR1 reads MNHEY; CDR2 reads SVGAGI. The CDR3 has 14 residues. V is TRBV6-5 and J is TRBJ1-3; D gene ambiguous. The TCR comes from a man aged 55 to 70 with active or convalescent COVID-19. What was sequenced was peripheral blood. The CDR3 is CASKGALSGNTIYF. CDR3 coding DNA: TGTGCCAGCAAAGGAGCCCTCTCTGGAAACACCATATATTTT.